This passage covers 10 T cell receptor beta chains from one sample sequenced in a study of CD8 T cells in Susac syndrome. An input of about 0.45 to 1 ug of RNA was subjected to reverse transcription using random hexamers. In TCRdb, the immunoSEQ multiplex PCR reads were re-called with MiXCR into one record per CDR3 protein. Altogether around 150,000 distinct CDR3 sequences are present, under 97% being singletons, with the ten largest covering about 0.08%. Source material: CD4+ T cells from PBMCs. Receptors originate from a human donor with Susac syndrome.

The chain employs TRBV5-1 and TRBJ2-3, with 9 nucleotides matching TRBD2. The CDR3 totals 14 residues. CDR1 is SGHRS, CDR2 YFSETQ, per germline. Trimming took 3 bases from V and 4 from J; bases not matched to a gene: 3. DNA of the CDR3: TGCGCCAGCAGCTCGACTAGCGGTTCAGATACGCAGTATTTT. It translates to CASSSTSGSDTQYF.

The CDR3 loop reads CASRRPEMNTEAFF. In nucleotides, the CDR3 is TGTGCCAGCAGGAGGCCGGAGATGAACACTGAAGCTTTCTTT. The V and J genes are TRBV27 and TRBJ1-1; D remains ambiguous. This CDR3 contains 14 residues. V lost 6 bases and J lost 0, with 11 bases in between. Per germline, CDR1 MNHEY and CDR2 SMNVEV (reference sequence).

In this sample, this clonotype turned up once. The chain couples TRBV12-5 to TRBJ2-7, with D possibly being TRBD1 (6 bases). Germline CDR1 and CDR2: LGHNT and FRNRAP. Trimming took 6 bases from V and 6 from J, leaving 21 bases between them. This CDR3 is 15 amino acids long. The CDR3 is CASGQKKGTPCEQYF. As DNA, the CDR3 is TGTGCTAGTGGCCAAAAAAAAGGGACACCATGCGAGCAGTACTTC.

The chain employs TRBV19 and TRBJ1-5, with D maybe TRBD1 (5 bases). In germline, CDR1 is LNHDA, CDR2 SQIVND (reference sequence). The CDR3 is made up of 11 amino acids. V was cut by 8 bases and J by 6 bases, with 8 bases left in between. CDR3 sequence reads: CASGGAQPQHF. The CDR3 nucleotides are TGTGCCAGTGGGGGAGCTCAGCCCCAGCATTTT.

J is TRBJ2-5 and V is TRBV5-8; 15 bases agree with TRBD2. Per germline, CDR1 SGHTS and CDR2 YDEGEE. V lost 3 bases, J lost 12 bases, and 6 bases stayed unmatched. The CDR3 totals 14 residues. CDR3 loop: CASSSGLAGGLEYF. As DNA, the CDR3 is TGTGCCAGCAGCTCGGGACTAGCGGGAGGCCTCGAGTACTTC.

The gene calls are TRBV28 and TRBJ2-4; tentative D call: TRBD1 (6 bases). V lost 5 bases, J lost 1 base, and 12 bases lay in between. Germline CDR1 MDHEN, CDR2 SYDVKM. The CDR3 loop spans 15 amino acids. The CDR3 reads CASSPRGEAKNIQYF. The CDR3 DNA follows: TGTGCCAGCAGTCCCAGGGGAGAGGCCAAAAACATTCAGTACTTC.

The chain uses TRBV20-1 and TRBJ1-6; D remains ambiguous. There are 14 residues in the CDR3. Trimming took 5 bases from V and 5 from J, leaving 13 bases between them. Looked up from germline, CDR1 is DFQATT and CDR2 is SNEGSKA (reference sequence). Here the CDR3 DNA reads TGCAGTGCTCACCAGGACGCAAATAATTCACCCCTCCACTTT. Translating it yields CSAHQDANNSPLHF.

V is TRBV2 and J is TRBJ2-7, with 9 bases lining up with TRBD2. Germline CDR1 reads SNHLY; CDR2 reads FYNNEI. The CDR3 spans 15 residues. V lost 4 bases, J lost 6 bases, and 10 bases stayed unmatched. The CDR3 DNA reads as TGTGCCAGCAGTGTATTAGCGGGGGCTGCGGCCGAGCAGTACTTC. Amino acid sequence: CASSVLAGAAAEQYF.

The chain recombines TRBV2 with TRBJ2-7, with 8 nucleotides matching TRBD1. V lost 7 bases and J lost 5; bases outside the gene matches: 1. The CDR3 runs 11 residues. CDR1 is SNHLY, CDR2 FYNNEI, per germline. The CDR3: CASTDRDEQYF. The CDR3 nucleotides are TGTGCCAGCACGGACAGGGACGAGCAGTACTTC.

This rearrangement joins TRBV29-1 to TRBJ2-1; 8 nucleotides line up with TRBD2. The CDR3 runs to 14 residues. Trimming took 5 bases from V and 1 from J; bases not matched to a gene: 4. Looked up from germline, CDR1 is SQVTM and CDR2 is ANQGSEA. CDR3 DNA: TGCAGCGTTTCCGGGGGGGGTTCCTACAATGAGCAGTTCTTC. Amino acid sequence: CSVSGGGSYNEQFF.